A selection of T cell receptor beta chains follows, all from one sample in a study of blood T cell repertoires in COVID-19. Profiling relied on immunoSEQ multiplex PCR, and the TCRdb table lists in-frame clones only, not all of them. This table holds 130,000 to 150,000 clones, 88% found once. Source material: peripheral blood. Every receptor here comes from a woman in her 50s with acute or convalescent COVID-19. Each CDR3 is given with its conserved first and last residue. D genes are given only for firm matches. A row's size may be missing; if present it is once, few, many or a size class.

J: TRBJ1-2
D: TRBD1
V: TRBV7-9
size: NA
DNA: TGTGCCAGCAGCTTAGTCGACAGGGGGCCTAACTATGGCTACACCTTC
CDR3: CASSLVDRGPNYGYTF

J: TRBJ2-2
D: NA
V: TRBV3-1/TRBV3-2
size: NA
DNA: TGTGCCAGCAGCCTCGAGGGAGTAAGGGCCGGGGAGCTGTTTTTT
CDR3: CASSLEGVRAGELFF

J: TRBJ2-1
D: NA
V: TRBV18
size: NA
DNA: TGTGCCAGCTCACCTCCTAGAGGGGGGGCATACAATGAGCAGTTCTTC
CDR3: CASSPPRGGAYNEQFF

J: TRBJ1-6
D: NA
V: TRBV19
size: once
DNA: TGCTCAACGAAGGGGCAGGGTGATCGTTCACCCCTCCACTTT
CDR3: CSTKGQGDRSPLHF

J: TRBJ2-2
D: NA
V: TRBV9
size: NA
DNA: TGTGCCAGCAGCCCCTACCAGAACACCGGGGAGCTGTTTTTT
CDR3: CASSPYQNTGELFF

J: TRBJ2-3
D: NA
V: TRBV9
size: once
DNA: TGTGCCAGCAGCGTAGTGGCGGCTCCTAGCACAGATACGCAGTATTTT
CDR3: CASSVVAAPSTDTQYF

J: TRBJ2-3
D: TRBD1
V: TRBV10-1
size: NA
DNA: TGCGCCAGCAGTCCATCCGAATGGACAGGGTGGACAGATACGCAGTATTTT
CDR3: CASSPSEWTGWTDTQYF

J: TRBJ1-4
D: NA
V: TRBV2
size: NA
DNA: TGTGCCAGCAGCGCTGTGACAGTTATTGCAACTAATGAAAAACTGTTTTTT
CDR3: CASSAVTVIATNEKLFF

J: TRBJ2-2
D: NA
V: TRBV27
size: NA
DNA: TGTGCCAGCAGCCTGGGGCTAGCGAGAGTGGGGGAGCTGTTTTTT
CDR3: CASSLGLARVGELFF

J: TRBJ2-7
D: NA
V: TRBV5-1
size: NA
DNA: TGCGCCAGCAGCTTGGGGACAGTCGGCGAGCAGTACTTC
CDR3: CASSLGTVGEQYF

J: TRBJ2-3
D: TRBD2
V: TRBV9
size: NA
DNA: TGTGCCAGCAGCTCGAGACTAGCGGGAGTGGCAGATACGCAGTATTTT
CDR3: CASSSRLAGVADTQYF

J: TRBJ2-7
D: NA
V: TRBV19
size: NA
DNA: TGTGCCACCGGTCTAGGGGGGGGCGAGCAGTACTTC
CDR3: CATGLGGGEQYF

J: TRBJ1-6
D: NA
V: TRBV4-1
size: NA
DNA: TGCGCCAGCAGCCATCCTACTGACAGTTATAATTCACCCCTCCACTTT
CDR3: CASSHPTDSYNSPLHF

J: TRBJ1-1
D: NA
V: TRBV6-5
size: once
DNA: TGTGCCAGCAGTTCGGGGGGGATGGGAACGAACACTGAAGCTTTCTTT
CDR3: CASSSGGMGTNTEAFF

J: TRBJ2-3
D: NA
V: TRBV19
size: NA
DNA: TGTGCCAGTAGTATCATGGGGCCAACTAGCACAGATACGCAGTATTTT
CDR3: CASSIMGPTSTDTQYF

J: TRBJ2-1
D: NA
V: TRBV5-1
size: few
DNA: TGCGCCAGCAGCTTGGCAGAAAATGAGCAGTTCTTC
CDR3: CASSLAENEQFF

J: TRBJ2-1
D: TRBD2
V: TRBV4-1
size: NA
DNA: TGCGCCAGCAGCCAAGGCGGGAGGTACAATGAGCAGTTCTTC
CDR3: CASSQGGRYNEQFF